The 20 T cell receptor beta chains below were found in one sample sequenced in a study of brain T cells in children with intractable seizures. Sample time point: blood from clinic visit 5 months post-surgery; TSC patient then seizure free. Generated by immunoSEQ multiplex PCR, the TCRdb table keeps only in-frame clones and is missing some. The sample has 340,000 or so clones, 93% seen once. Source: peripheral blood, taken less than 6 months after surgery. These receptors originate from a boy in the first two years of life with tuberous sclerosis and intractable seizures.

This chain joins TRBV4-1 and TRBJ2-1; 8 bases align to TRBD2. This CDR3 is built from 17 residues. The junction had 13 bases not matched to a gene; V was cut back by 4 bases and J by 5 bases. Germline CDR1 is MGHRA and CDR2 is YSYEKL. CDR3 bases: TGCGCCAGCAGCCCAGAAACTCCGGGACTAGGAAACAATGAGCAGTTCTTC. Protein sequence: CASSPETPGLGNNEQFF.

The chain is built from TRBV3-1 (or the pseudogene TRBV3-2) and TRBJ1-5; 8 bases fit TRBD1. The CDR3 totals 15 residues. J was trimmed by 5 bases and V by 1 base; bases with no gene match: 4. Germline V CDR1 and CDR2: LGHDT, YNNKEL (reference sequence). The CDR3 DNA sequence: TGTGCCAGCAGCCAAGGGACAGGGAGGCATCAGCCCCAGCATTTT. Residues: CASSQGTGRHQPQHF.

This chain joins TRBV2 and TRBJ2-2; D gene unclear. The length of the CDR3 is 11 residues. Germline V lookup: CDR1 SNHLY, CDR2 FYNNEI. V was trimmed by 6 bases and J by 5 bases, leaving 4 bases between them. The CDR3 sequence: CASRYTGELFF. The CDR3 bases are TGTGCCAGCAGATATACCGGGGAGCTGTTTTTT.

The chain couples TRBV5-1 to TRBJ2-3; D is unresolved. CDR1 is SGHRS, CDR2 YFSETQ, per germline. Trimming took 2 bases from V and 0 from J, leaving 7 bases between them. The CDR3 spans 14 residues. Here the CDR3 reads CASSFRASTDTQYF. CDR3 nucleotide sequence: TGCGCCAGCAGCTTTCGGGCGAGCACAGATACGCAGTATTTT.

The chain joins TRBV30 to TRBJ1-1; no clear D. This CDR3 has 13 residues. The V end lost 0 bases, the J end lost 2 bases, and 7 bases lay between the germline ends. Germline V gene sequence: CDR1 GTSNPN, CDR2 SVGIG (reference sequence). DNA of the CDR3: TGTGCCTGGAGTGTTAACGTTAACACTGAAGCTTTCTTT. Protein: CAWSVNVNTEAFF.

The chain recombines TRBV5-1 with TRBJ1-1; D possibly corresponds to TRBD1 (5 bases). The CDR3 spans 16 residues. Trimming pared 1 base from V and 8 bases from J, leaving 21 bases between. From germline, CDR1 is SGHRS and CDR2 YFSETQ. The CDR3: CASSLTGGSGGVEAFF. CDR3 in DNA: TGCGCCAGCAGCTTGACGGGGGGATCGGGAGGGGTAGAAGCTTTCTTT.

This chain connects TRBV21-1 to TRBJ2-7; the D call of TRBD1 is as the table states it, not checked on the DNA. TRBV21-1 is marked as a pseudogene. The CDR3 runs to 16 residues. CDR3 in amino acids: CASSLRQGPSEDEQYF. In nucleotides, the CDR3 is TGTGCCAGCAGCCTCAGACAGGGGCCAAGTGAGGACGAGCAGTACTTC.

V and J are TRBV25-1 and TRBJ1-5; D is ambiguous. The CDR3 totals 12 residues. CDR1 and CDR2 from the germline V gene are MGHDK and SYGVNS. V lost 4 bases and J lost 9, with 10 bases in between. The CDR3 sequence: CASSGEVGPQHF. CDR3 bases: TGTGCCAGCAGTGGTGAAGTTGGGCCCCAGCATTTT.

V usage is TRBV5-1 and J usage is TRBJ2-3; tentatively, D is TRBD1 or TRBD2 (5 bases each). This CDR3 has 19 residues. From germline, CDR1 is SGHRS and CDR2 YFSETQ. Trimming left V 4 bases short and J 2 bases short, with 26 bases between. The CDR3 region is CASSLGQGIGSVVTDTQYF. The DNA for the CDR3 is TGCGCCAGCAGCCTCGGGCAGGGTATAGGTAGCGTTGTCACAGATACGCAGTATTTT.

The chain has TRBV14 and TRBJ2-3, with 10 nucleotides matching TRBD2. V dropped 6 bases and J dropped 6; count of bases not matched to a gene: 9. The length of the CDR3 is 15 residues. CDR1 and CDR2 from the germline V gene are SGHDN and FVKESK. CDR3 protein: CASSPSGRAGDTQYF. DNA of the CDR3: TGTGCCAGCAGTCCGAGCGGGAGGGCCGGGGATACGCAGTATTTT.

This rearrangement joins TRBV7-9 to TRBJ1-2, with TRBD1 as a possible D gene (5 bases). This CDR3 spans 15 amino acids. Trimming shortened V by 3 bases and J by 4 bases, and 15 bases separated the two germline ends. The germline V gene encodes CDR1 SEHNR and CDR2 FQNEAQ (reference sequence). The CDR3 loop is CASSFHKDTTYGYTF. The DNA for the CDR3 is TGTGCCAGCAGCTTCCACAAGGACACAACCTATGGCTACACCTTC.

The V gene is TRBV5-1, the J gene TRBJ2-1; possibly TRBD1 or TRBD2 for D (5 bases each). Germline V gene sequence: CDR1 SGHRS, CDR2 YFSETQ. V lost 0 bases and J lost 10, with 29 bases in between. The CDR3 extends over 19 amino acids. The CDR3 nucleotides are TGCGCCAGCAGCTTGGTTTGGGACCTGAATCTTGTCCTACCAGGGGAGCAGTTCTTC. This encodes CASSLVWDLNLVLPGEQFF.

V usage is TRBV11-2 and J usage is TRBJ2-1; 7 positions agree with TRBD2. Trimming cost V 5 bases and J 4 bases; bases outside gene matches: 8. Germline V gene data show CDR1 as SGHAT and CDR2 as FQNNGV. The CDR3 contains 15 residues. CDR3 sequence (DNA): TGTGCCAGCAGCCCCCGGGACTATTCTTACAATGAGCAGTTCTTC. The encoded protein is CASSPRDYSYNEQFF.

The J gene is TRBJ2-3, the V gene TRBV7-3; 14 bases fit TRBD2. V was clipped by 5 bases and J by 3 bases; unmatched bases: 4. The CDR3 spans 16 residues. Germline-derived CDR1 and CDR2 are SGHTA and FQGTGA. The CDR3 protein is CASSPGLAGGTDTQYF. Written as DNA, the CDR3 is TGTGCCAGCAGCCCAGGACTAGCGGGAGGAACAGATACGCAGTATTTT.

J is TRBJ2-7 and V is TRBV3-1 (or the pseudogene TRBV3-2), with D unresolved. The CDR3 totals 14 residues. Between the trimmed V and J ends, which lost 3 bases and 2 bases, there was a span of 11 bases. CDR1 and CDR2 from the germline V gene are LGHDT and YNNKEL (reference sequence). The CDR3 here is CASSQGQRAYEQYF. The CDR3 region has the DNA TGTGCCAGCAGCCAGGGCCAGCGAGCCTACGAGCAGTACTTC.

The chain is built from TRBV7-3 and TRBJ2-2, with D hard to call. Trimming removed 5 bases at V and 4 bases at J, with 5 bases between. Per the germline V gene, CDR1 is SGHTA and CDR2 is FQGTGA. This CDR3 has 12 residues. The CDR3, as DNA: TGTGCCAGCAGCCCGGGCACCGGGGAGCTGTTTTTT. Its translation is CASSPGTGELFF.

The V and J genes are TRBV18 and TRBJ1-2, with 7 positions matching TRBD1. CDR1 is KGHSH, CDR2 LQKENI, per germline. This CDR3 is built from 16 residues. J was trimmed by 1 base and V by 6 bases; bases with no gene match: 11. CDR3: CASSGPKGGNNYGYTF. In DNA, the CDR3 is TGTGCCAGCTCTGGACCGAAAGGGGGCAATAACTATGGCTACACCTTC.

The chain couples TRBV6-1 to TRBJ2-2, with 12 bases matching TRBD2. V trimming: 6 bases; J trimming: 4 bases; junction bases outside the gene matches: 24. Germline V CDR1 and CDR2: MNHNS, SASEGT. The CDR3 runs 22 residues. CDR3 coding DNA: TGTGCCAGCAGGGAAATCGGCGGCAGGGACAAATCTAGCGGGAGGGCCACCGGGGAGCTGTTTTTT. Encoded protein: CASREIGGRDKSSGRATGELFF.

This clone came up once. This chain's CDR3 is CASSMPATLAGSRYNEQFF. CDR3 nucleotides: TGTGCCAGTAGTATGCCGGCGACGCTAGCGGGAAGTCGATACAATGAGCAGTTCTTC. The chain couples TRBV19 to TRBJ2-1, with TRBD2 matching 9 bases. This CDR3 is built from 19 residues. The V gene's germline CDR1 is LNHDA and CDR2 SQIVND (reference sequence). V was pared by 3 bases and J by 4 bases, with 16 bases of the junction left unmatched.

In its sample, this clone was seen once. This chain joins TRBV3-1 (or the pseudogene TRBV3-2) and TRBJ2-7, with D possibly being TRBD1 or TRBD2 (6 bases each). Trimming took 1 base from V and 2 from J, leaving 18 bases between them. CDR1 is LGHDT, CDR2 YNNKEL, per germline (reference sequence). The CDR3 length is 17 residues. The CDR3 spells CASSQGFRGRAPYEQYF. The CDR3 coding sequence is TGTGCCAGCAGCCAAGGCTTTCGGGGGCGCGCTCCCTACGAGCAGTACTTC.